The 7 T cell receptor beta chains in this list originate from one sample, sequenced in a study of shared clonotypes between healthy human individuals. Sequencing used immunoSEQ multiplex PCR; TCRdb keeps in-frame clones, though not all of them. The sample yields some 2.1 million clones, about 93% seen once. Naive CD8 cells were CD45RO-negative, positively selected for CCR7, excluding terminally differentiated effector memory CD45RA+ cells. The sequencing sample was made of naive CD8+ T cells from PBMCs. The source is a man between 18 and 35 years old in good health. Some clones in this sample may be carry-over from other donors' samples.

The chain links TRBV11-1 to TRBJ2-1, with D maybe TRBD2 (6 bases). The CDR3 totals 17 residues. CDR1 SGHAT and CDR2 FQDESV come from the germline V gene (reference sequence). V lost 2 bases and J lost 3, with 17 bases in between. CDR3 bases: TGTGCCAGCAGCTTATCCGGGAGCCCACAACACTACAATGAGCAGTTCTTC. It encodes CASSLSGSPQHYNEQFF.

The chain employs TRBV28 and TRBJ2-7; possibly TRBD2 for D (6 bases). Looked up from germline, CDR1 is MDHEN and CDR2 is SYDVKM. Trimming removed 1 base at V and 3 bases at J, with 13 bases between. The CDR3 has 15 amino acids. Written as DNA, the CDR3 is TGTGCCAGCAGTTTATTGCGGGGATCTAACTACGAGCAGTACTTC. This encodes CASSLLRGSNYEQYF.

This rearrangement joins TRBV27 to TRBJ1-1; TRBD1 is a possible D gene (5 bases). The germline gives CDR1 MNHEY, CDR2 SMNVEV (reference sequence). The CDR3 consists of 15 residues. Deletions cut 0 bases from V and 3 bases from J, with 11 bases between. CDR3 DNA: TGTGCCAGCAGTTTATCAGCAGGGACGTACACTGAAGCTTTCTTT. It yields the protein CASSLSAGTYTEAFF.

The chain carries TRBV11-2 and TRBJ2-7; D unclear. This CDR3 spans 16 amino acids. Deletions cut 4 bases from V and 3 bases from J, with 19 bases between. In germline, CDR1 is SGHAT, CDR2 FQNNGV. The CDR3 sequence is CASSSSGAPPLYEQYF. CDR3 nucleotides: TGTGCCAGCAGCTCCTCAGGAGCACCTCCTCTCTACGAGCAGTACTTC.

V usage is TRBV7-3 and J usage is TRBJ2-7; D unresolved. Trimming shortened V by 1 base and J by 0 bases, and 10 bases separated the two germline ends. The CDR3 contains 15 residues. The germline V gene has CDR1 SGHTA and CDR2 FQGTGA. The CDR3, as DNA: TGTGCCAGCAGCTTAAGCCCCCGATCCTCCTACGAGCAGTACTTC. Its translation: CASSLSPRSSYEQYF.

This chain links TRBV19 with TRBJ1-3, with D hard to call. The V and J ends lost 1 base and 0 bases respectively, with 13 bases between them. The length of the CDR3 is 17 residues. CDR1 is LNHDA, CDR2 SQIVND, per germline (reference sequence). The CDR3 sequence is CASSIGFGQSSGNTIYF. The CDR3 DNA reads as TGTGCCAGTAGTATAGGTTTTGGTCAGAGCTCTGGAAACACCATATATTTT.

The genes are TRBV27 and TRBJ2-3, with a weak D call TRBD1 (5 bases). Deletions cut 5 bases from V and 2 bases from J, with 17 bases between. Germline loops: CDR1 MNHEY, CDR2 SMNVEV (reference sequence). The CDR3 consists of 16 residues. The CDR3 DNA is TGTGCCAGCAGTCGACTGGGGCAGGGCTTCACAGATACGCAGTATTTT. Translation gives CASSRLGQGFTDTQYF.